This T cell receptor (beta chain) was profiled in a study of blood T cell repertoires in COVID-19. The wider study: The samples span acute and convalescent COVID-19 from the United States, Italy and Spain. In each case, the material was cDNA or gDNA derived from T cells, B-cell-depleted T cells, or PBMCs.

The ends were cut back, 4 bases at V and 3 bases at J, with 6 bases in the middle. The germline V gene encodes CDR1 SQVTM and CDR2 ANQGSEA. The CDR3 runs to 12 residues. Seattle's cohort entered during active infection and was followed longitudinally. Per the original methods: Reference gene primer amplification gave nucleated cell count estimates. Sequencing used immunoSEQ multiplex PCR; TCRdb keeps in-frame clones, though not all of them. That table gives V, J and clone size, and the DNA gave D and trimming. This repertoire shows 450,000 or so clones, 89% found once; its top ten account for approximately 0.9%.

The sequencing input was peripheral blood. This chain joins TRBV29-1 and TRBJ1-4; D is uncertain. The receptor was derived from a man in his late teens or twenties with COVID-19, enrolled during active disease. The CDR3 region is CSVGGANEKLFF. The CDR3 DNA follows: TGCAGCGTTGGAGGAGCTAATGAAAAACTGTTTTTT.